One and the same sample provided the 9 T cell receptor beta chains below, sequenced in a study of blood T cell repertoires in COVID-19. The protocol was immunoSEQ multiplex PCR, while the TCRdb copy is restricted to in-frame clones and leaves out a portion. The sample has about 180,000 clones, over 80% seen once. The sequenced sample consisted of peripheral blood. The receptors shown here come from a woman in her 70s with acute or convalescent COVID-19.

V and J are TRBV28 and TRBJ1-2, with D hard to call. V gave up 2 bases and J gave up 0 bases, with 7 bases separating them. CDR3 length equals 14 residues. Germline V CDR1 and CDR2: MDHEN, SYDVKM. The CDR3 DNA sequence: TGTGCCAGCAGTTTAGGAGCGGCTAACTATGGCTACACCTTC. Translating gives CASSLGAANYGYTF.

The rearrangement joins TRBV20-1 to TRBJ2-7; D not certain. The CDR3 runs 11 residues. The ends were cut back, 1 base at V and 7 bases at J, with 8 bases in the middle. CDR1 and CDR2 from the germline V gene are DFQATT and SNEGSKA (reference sequence). CDR3 region: CSARGPREQYF. The CDR3 DNA reads TGCAGTGCTAGAGGGCCTAGGGAGCAGTACTTC.

This chain joins TRBV19 and TRBJ2-1; 7 bases are shared with TRBD1. Germline V gene lookup returns CDR1 LNHDA and CDR2 SQIVND (reference sequence). The CDR3 length is 14 residues. The junction had 6 bases not matched to a gene; V was cut back by 1 base and J by 9 bases. CDR3 loop: CASSIVTGVGEQFF. As DNA, the CDR3 is TGTGCCAGTAGTATAGTTACAGGGGTGGGTGAGCAGTTCTTC. Full variable domain (missing parts from reference TRBV19 and TRBJ2-1): DGGITQSPKYLFRKEGQNVTLSCEQNLNHDAMYWYRQDPGQGLRLIYYSQIVNDFQKGDIAEGYSVSREKKESFPLTVTSAQKNPTAFYLCASSIVTGVGEQFFGPGTRLTVL.

As concerns this clone: This specimen includes other DNA sequences encoding the same CDR3. This chain connects TRBV30 to TRBJ1-5, with TRBD1 matching 8 bases. The junction had 7 bases not matched to a gene; V was cut back by 2 bases and J by 4 bases. CDR3 size: 15 residues. CDR1 GTSNPN and CDR2 SVGIG come from the germline V gene (reference sequence). The CDR3 sequence is CAWSLPDRVNQPQHF. CDR3 nucleotides: TGTGCCTGGAGTCTCCCGGACAGGGTAAATCAGCCCCAGCATTTT.

This chain uses TRBV5-1 with TRBJ2-3; weak D call: TRBD1 (5 bases). Germline CDR1 reads SGHRS; CDR2 reads YFSETQ. The CDR3 extends over 14 amino acids. The V end was cut by 0 bases, the J end by 4 bases, with 9 bases between. The chain's CDR3 is CASSLEGNSDTQYF. CDR3 DNA: TGCGCCAGCAGCTTGGAGGGGAATTCAGATACGCAGTATTTT. The full variable domain, its missing parts supplied by reference TRBV5-1 and TRBJ2-3, is KAGVTQTPRYLIKTRGQQVTLSCSPISGHRSVSWYQQTPGQGLQFLFEYFSETQRNKGNFPGRFSGRQFSNSRSEMNVSTLELGDSALYLCASSLEGNSDTQYFGPGTRLTVL.

The V gene is TRBV11-2, the J gene TRBJ2-2; 8 positions match TRBD2. CDR3 length equals 15 residues. V was pared by 4 bases and J by 3 bases, with 4 bases of the junction left unmatched. Germline loops: CDR1 SGHAT, CDR2 FQNNGV. The CDR3 DNA reads TGTGCCAGCAGCTCAGGGACTAGATACACCGGGGAGCTGTTTTTT. Amino acids: CASSSGTRYTGELFF.

The V call is TRBV20-1, the J call TRBJ1-1; 8 bases align to TRBD1. The germline V gene encodes CDR1 DFQATT and CDR2 SNEGSKA (reference sequence). Germline trimming cut 3 bases from V and 6 bases from J; bases unmatched to any gene: 9. The CDR3 extends over 14 amino acids. CDR3 region: CSASGDRTTAEAFF. CDR3 DNA: TGCAGTGCTAGTGGGGACAGGACAACGGCTGAAGCTTTCTTT.

This clone appeared a single time. The chain joins TRBV19 to TRBJ1-3, with a weak D call TRBD1 (5 bases). V lost 4 bases and J lost 0, with 7 bases in between. The CDR3 has 14 residues. Per the germline V gene, CDR1 is LNHDA and CDR2 is SQIVND (reference sequence). The CDR3, as DNA: TGTGCCAGTAGTAAAGGACACTCTGGAAACACCATATATTTT. Amino acid sequence: CASSKGHSGNTIYF.

This clone was observed a few times. This chain connects TRBV11-2 to TRBJ2-2, with 8 bases matching TRBD1. Germline assignment: CDR1 SGHAT and CDR2 FQNNGV. Trimming removed 2 bases from V and 6 bases from J; junction bases left unmatched: 8. CDR3 size: 16 residues. The CDR3 reads CASSLFAGGAPGELFF. The CDR3 DNA follows: TGTGCCAGCAGCTTATTCGCAGGGGGCGCCCCCGGGGAGCTGTTTTTT.